The sequence of this TCR beta chain was determined in a study of cytomegalovirus exposure and HLA in healthy donors. As for the study in general: A subsequent analysis reported that the 100 to 150 validation repertoires were produced on the same platform that had also been used for the roughly 670 first-cohort repertoires. Study observations and caveats: The study found most TCR sequences rare, yet found some public TCRs in many donors. Subsequent analysis revealed that first-cohort TCR clusters tended to co-occur in the 120 or so validation repertoires.

Method: immunoSEQ multiplex PCR; TCRdb's copy keeps in-frame clones and lacks some. The table has about 48,000 clones, approximately 88% seen once. This clone was recorded a few times. Its antigen is undetermined. Trimming removed 0 bases from V and 5 bases from J, with 7 bases in between. Per germline, CDR1 MNHEY and CDR2 SVGAGI. The CDR3 is 13 amino acids. The sequenced material came from PBMCs. The chain employs TRBV6-5 and TRBJ1-2; D is undetermined. The receptor was derived from a woman in her 30s in good health and CMV-seronegative. CDR3 sequence: CASSYSSQYGYTF. CDR3 DNA: TGTGCCAGCAGTTACTCGTCCCAGTATGGCTACACCTTC.